This T cell receptor (beta chain) was captured by sequencing in a study of blood T cells in healthy people across ages. A second PCR of about 7 to 11 cycles used a sample-barcoded 5' primer and a J-beta primer mix. TCRdb fed the 5' RACE reads into MiXCR, producing one record per CDR3 protein. This table has nearly 1 million distinct CDR3 sequences, about 51% appearing once. Study-wide points: Per-million-T-cell TCR beta diversity fell roughly linearly with age.

There are 13 residues in the CDR3. Germline V gene data show CDR1 as MNHEY and CDR2 as SVGEGT. Trimming removed 2 bases from V and 3 bases from J, with 8 bases in between. This clonotype showed up just a few times. As yet, its antigen is unknown. This clonotype was sampled from an older woman in good health. Sample: blood. The rearrangement links TRBV6-2 or TRBV6-3 to TRBJ2-7; D not certain. This chain's CDR3 is CASSYGHFYEQYF. CDR3 sequence (DNA): TGTGCCAGCAGTTACGGGCACTTCTACGAGCAGTACTTC.